This TCR beta chain was obtained from a study of T cell responses to AZD1222 COVID-19 vaccine. Study results and limitations: Mapped onto spike, vaccine-associated CD4 TCRs spanned it and were dominant at 160-218 and 743-854.

There are 15 residues in the CDR3. The germline V gene has CDR1 SGHTA and CDR2 FQGNSA. Trimming removed 4 bases from V and 6 bases from J, with 19 bases in between. Worth noting for this clone: What it binds is unknown.

Data came from immunoSEQ multiplex PCR; TCRdb stores just in-frame clones and leaves some out. The sample carries about 82,000 clones, approximately 83% recorded once. This TCR came from an adult who received the AZD1222 COVID-19 vaccine. This specimen was peripheral blood, taken 28 days after the second AZD1222 dose. The rearrangement joins TRBV7-2 to TRBJ2-7; D is ambiguous. The chain's CDR3 is CASSSQTPLGAEQYF. The CDR3 DNA sequence: TGTGCCAGCAGCTCGCAAACCCCCCTAGGTGCCGAGCAGTACTTC.